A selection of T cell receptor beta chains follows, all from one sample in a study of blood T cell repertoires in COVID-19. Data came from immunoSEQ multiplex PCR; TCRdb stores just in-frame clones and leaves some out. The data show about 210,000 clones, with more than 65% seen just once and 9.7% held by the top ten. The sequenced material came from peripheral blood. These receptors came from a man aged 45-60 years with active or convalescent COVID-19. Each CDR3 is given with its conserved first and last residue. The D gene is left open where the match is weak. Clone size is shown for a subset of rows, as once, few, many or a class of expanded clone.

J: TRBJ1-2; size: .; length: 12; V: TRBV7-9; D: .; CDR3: CASSLELGGYTF; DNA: TGTGCCAGCAGCTTAGAGCTAGGCGGCTACACCTTC
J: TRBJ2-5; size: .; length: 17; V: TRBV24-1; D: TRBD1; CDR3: CATSPSPGTGGEETQYF; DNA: TGTGCCACCAGCCCCTCCCCCGGGACAGGGGGCGAAGAGACCCAGTACTTC
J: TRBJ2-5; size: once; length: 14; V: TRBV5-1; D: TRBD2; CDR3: CASSYTSGQETQYF; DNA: TGCGCCAGCAGCTACACTAGCGGCCAAGAGACCCAGTACTTC
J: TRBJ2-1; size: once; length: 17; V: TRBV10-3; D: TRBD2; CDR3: CAIRGTSGGGSYNEQFF; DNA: TGTGCCATCAGAGGGACTAGCGGGGGGGGATCCTACAATGAGCAGTTCTTC
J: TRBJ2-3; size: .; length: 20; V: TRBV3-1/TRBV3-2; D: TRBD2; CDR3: CASSHILGVAGITSTDTQYF; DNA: TGTGCCAGCAGCCATATCCTCGGGGTAGCGGGAATTACTAGCACAGATACGCAGTATTTT
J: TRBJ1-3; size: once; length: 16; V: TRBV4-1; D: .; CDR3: CASSQQGLYSGNTIYF; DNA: TGCGCCAGCAGCCAACAGGGGTTGTACTCTGGAAACACCATATATTTT
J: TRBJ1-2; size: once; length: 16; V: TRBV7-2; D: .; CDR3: CASSSRGGPRTYGYTF; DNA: TGTGCCAGCAGCTCGCGGGGCGGGCCTCGCACCTATGGCTACACCTTC
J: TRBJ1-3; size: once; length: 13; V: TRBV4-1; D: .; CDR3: CASSQDYGNTIYF; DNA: TGCGCCAGCAGCCAAGATTATGGAAACACCATATATTTT
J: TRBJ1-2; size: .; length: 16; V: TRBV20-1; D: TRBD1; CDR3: CSASRAPAGTVYGYTF; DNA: TGCAGTGCTAGTCGGGCACCGGCAGGGACAGTCTATGGCTACACCTTC
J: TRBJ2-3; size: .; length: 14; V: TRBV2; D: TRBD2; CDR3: CASWGRAGTDTQYF; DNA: TGTGCCAGCTGGGGGAGGGCCGGCACAGATACGCAGTATTTT